This T cell receptor beta chain was retrieved from a study of T cell repertoires in cytomegalovirus infection. TCRdb re-called the reads through MiXCR, storing one row per CDR3 protein. The sample holds 150,000 to 200,000 distinct CDR3 sequences, about a sixth seen once. This clonotype was counted a few times. The V gene's germline CDR1 is SGHTA and CDR2 FQGNSA. The trim removed 1 base at V and 5 bases at J, leaving 2 bases unmatched. This CDR3 spans 15 amino acids. The sequence came from a human donor in good health (CMV status not recorded). Some clones in this sample may be carry-over from other donors' samples. The rearrangement joins TRBV7-2 to TRBJ2-7, with 13 positions matching TRBD2. Sequencing input: CD8+ T cells from PBMCs. This chain's CDR3 is CASSLDGTSGDEQYF. DNA of the CDR3: TGTGCCAGCAGCTTAGACGGGACTAGCGGGGACGAGCAGTACTTC.